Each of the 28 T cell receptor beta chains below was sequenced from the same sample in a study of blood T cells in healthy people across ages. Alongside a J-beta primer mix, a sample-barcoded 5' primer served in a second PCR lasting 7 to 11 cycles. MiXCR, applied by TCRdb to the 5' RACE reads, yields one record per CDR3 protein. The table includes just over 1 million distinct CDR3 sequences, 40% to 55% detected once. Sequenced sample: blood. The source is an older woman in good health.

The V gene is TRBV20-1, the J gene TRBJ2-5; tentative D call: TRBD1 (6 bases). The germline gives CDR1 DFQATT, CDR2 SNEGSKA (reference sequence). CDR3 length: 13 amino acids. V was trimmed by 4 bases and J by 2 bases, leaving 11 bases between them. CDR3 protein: CSANGGQQETQYF. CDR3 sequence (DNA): TGCAGTGCTAACGGTGGACAGCAAGAGACCCAGTACTTC.

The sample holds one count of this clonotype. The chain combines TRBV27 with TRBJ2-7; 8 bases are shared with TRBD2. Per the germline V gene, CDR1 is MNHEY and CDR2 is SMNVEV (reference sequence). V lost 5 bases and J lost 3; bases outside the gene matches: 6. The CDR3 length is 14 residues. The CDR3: CASSRSGSIYEQYF. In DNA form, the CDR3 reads TGTGCCAGCAGTAGGAGCGGGAGTATCTACGAGCAGTACTTC.

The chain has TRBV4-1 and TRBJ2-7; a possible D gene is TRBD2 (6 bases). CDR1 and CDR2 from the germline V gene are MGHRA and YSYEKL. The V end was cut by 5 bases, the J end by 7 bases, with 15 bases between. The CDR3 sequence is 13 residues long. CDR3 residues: CASSSRDSKEQYF. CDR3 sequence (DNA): TGCGCCAGCAGCTCCCGGGACTCGAAAGAGCAGTACTTC.

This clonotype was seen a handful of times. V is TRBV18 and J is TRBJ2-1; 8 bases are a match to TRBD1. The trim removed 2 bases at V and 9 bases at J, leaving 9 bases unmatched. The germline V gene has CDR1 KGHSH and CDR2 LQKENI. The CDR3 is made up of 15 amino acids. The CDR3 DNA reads TGTGCCAGCTCACCAACGGCTCAGGGGGCTGGTGAGCAGTTCTTC. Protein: CASSPTAQGAGEQFF. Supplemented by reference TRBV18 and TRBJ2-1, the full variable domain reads NAGVMQNPRHLVRRRGQEARLRCSPMKGHSHVYWYRQLPEEGLKFMVYLQKENIIDESGMPKERFSAEFPKEGPSILRIQQVVRGDSAAYFCASSPTAQGAGEQFFGPGTRLTVL.

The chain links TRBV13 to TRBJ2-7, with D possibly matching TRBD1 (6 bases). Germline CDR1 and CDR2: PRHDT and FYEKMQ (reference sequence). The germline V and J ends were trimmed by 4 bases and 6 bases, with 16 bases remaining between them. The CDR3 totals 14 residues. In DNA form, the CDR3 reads TGTGCCAGCAGCTCCACTCTCGGGACAAGCGAGCAGTACTTC. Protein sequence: CASSSTLGTSEQYF. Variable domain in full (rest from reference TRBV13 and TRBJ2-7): AAGVIQSPRHLIKEKRETATLKCYPIPRHDTVYWYQQGPGQDPQFLISFYEKMQSDKGSIPDRFSAQQFSDYHSELNMSSLELGDSALYFCASSSTLGTSEQYFGPGTRLTVT.

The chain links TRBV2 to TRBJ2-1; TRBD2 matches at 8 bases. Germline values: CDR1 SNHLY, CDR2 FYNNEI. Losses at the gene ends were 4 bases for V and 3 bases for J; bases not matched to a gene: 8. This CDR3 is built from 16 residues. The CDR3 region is CASSVTGTRGYNEQFF. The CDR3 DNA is TGTGCCAGCAGTGTAACCGGGACTAGAGGCTACAATGAGCAGTTCTTC.

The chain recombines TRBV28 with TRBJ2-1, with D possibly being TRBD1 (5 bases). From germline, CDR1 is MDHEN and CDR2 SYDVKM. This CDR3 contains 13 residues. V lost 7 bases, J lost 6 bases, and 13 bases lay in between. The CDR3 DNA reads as TGTGCCAGCACAGGCAGGGCCTGCAATGAGCAGTTCTTC. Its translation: CASTGRACNEQFF.

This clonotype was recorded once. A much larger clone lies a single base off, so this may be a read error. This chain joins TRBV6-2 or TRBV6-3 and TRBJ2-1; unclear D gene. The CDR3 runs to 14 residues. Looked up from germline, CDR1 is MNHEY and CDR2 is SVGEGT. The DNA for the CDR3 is TGTGCCAGCGCTCGGCTAGAATCTTACAATGAGCGGTTCTTC. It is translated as CASARLESYNERFF.

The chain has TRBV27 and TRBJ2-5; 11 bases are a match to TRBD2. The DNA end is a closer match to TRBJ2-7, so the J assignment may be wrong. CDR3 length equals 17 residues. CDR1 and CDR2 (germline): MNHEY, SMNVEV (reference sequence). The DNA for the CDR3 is TGTGCCAGCAGTTATGGTAGCGGGAGGGGATCCCTCCCCGAGCAGTACTTC. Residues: CASSYGSGRGSLPEQYF.

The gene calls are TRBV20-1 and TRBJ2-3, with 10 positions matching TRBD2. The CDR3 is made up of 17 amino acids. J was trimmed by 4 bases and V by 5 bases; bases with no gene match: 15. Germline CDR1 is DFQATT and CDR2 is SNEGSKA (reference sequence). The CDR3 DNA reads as TGCAGTGCTCCCCCGGGACTAGCGCCTAGCAAAGCAGATACGCAGTATTTT. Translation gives CSAPPGLAPSKADTQYF.

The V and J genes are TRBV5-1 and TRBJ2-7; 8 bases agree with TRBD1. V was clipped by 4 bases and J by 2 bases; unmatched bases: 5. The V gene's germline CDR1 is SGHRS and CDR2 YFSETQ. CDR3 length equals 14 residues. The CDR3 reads CASSLTGETYEQYF. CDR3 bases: TGCGCCAGCAGCCTGACAGGGGAGACCTACGAGCAGTACTTC.

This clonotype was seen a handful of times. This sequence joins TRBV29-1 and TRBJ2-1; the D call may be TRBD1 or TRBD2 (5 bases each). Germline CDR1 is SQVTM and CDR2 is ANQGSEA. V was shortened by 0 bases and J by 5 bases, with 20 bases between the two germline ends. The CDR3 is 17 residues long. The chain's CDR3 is CSVEDPLTRGANNEQFF. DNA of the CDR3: TGCAGCGTTGAAGATCCCCTGACCCGAGGGGCTAACAATGAGCAGTTCTTC.

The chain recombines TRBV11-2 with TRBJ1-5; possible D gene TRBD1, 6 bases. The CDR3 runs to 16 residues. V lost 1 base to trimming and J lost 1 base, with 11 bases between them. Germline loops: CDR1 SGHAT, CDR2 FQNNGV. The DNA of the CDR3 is TGTGCCAGCAGCTTAGTCCCGGGGGCGAGCAATCAGCCCCAGCATTTT. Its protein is CASSLVPGASNQPQHF.

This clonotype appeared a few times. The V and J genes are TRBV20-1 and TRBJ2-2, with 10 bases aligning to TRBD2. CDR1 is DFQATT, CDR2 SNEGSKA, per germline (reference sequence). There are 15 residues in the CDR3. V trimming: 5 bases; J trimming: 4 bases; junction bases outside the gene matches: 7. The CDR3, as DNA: TGCAGTGCTCCGGAGCGGGAGGGGGGCACCGGGGAGCTGTTTTTT. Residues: CSAPEREGGTGELFF.

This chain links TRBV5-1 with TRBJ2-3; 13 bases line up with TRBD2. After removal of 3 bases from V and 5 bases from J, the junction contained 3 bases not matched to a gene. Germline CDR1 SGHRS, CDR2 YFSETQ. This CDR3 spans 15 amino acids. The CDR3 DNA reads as TGCGCCAGCAGCTACGGACTAGCGGGAGAAGATACGCAGTATTTT. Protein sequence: CASSYGLAGEDTQYF.

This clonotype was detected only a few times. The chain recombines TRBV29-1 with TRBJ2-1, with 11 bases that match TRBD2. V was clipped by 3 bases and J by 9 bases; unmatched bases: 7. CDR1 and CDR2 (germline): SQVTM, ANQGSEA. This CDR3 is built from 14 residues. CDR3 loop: CSVESASGRIEQFF. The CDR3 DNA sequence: TGCAGCGTTGAGTCGGCTAGCGGGAGGATTGAGCAGTTCTTC.

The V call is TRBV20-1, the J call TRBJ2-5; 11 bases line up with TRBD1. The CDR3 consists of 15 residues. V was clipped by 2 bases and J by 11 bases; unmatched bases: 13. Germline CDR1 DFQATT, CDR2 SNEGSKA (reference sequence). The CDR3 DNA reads TGCAGTGCTAGACCCCGGGACAGGGGGGACAATGAGCAGTACTTC. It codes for CSARPRDRGDNEQYF.

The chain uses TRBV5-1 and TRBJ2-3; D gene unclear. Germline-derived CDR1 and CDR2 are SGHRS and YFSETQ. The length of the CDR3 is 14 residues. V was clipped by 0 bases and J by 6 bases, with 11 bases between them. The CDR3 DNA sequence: TGCGCCAGCAGCTTGGAAATGGAGAAGGATACGCAGTATTTT. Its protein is CASSLEMEKDTQYF.

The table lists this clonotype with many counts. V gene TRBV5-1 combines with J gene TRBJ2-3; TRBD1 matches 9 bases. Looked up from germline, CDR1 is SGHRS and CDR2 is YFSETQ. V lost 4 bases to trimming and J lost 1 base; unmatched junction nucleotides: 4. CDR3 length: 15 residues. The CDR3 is CASSLWTGGTDTQYF. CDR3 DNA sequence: TGCGCCAGCAGCCTCTGGACAGGGGGCACAGATACGCAGTATTTT.

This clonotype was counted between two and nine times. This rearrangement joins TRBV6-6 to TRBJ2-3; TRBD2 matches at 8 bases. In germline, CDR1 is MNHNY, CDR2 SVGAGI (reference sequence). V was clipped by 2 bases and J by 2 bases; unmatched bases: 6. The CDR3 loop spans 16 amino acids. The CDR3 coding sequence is TGTGCCAGCAGTTACGGTAGCGGGGCCTACACAGATACGCAGTATTTT. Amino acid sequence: CASSYGSGAYTDTQYF.

The CDR3 loop is CASSPNYLGEQFF. CDR3 nucleotides: TGTGCCAGCAGCCCTAACTACTTGGGTGAGCAGTTCTTC. This sequence joins TRBV7-3 and TRBJ2-1; D call uncertain. V gave up 5 bases and J gave up 9 bases, with 14 bases separating them. This CDR3 spans 13 amino acids. Germline values: CDR1 SGHTA, CDR2 FQGTGA.

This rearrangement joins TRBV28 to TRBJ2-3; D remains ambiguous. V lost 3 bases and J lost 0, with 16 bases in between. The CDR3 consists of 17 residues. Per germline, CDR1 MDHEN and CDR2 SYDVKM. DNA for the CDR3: TGTGCCAGCAGTTTTGGGCCTCCGGCCAGTAGCACAGATACGCAGTATTTT. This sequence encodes CASSFGPPASSTDTQYF.

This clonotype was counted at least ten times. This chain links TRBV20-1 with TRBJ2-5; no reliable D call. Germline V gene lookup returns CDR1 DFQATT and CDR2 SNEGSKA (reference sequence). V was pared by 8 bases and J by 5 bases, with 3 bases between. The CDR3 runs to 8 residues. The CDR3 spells CSTETQYF. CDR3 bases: TGCAGTACGGAGACCCAGTACTTC.

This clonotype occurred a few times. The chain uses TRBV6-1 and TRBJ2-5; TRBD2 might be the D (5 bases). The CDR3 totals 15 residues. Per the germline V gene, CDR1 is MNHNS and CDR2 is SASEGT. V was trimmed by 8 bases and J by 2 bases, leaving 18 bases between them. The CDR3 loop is CASQEAYGAQETQYF. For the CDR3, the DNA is TGTGCCAGCCAGGAGGCCTATGGAGCTCAAGAGACCCAGTACTTC.

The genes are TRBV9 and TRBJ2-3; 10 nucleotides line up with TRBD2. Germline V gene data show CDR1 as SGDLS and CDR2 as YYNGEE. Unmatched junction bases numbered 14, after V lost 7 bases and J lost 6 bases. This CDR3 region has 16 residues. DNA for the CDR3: TGTGCCAGCGGCGAGGGACTAGCGCCCGCCAGGGATACGCAGTATTTT. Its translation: CASGEGLAPARDTQYF.

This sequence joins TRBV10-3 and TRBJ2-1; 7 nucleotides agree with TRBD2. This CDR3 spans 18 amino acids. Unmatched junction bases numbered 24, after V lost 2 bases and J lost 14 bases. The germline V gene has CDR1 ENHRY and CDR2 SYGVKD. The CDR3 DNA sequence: TGTGCCATCAGTGAGCTTAAAGCGGCGGGAGATCTGTTCCCGTCGGAGTTCTTC. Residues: CAISELKAAGDLFPSEFF.

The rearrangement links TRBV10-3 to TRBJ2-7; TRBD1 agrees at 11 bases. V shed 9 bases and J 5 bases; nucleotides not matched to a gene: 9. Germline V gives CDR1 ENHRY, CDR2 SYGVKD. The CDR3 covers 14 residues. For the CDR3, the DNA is TGTGCCATTAAGGGGGACAGGGGGATAGACGAGCAGTACTTC. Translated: CAIKGDRGIDEQYF.

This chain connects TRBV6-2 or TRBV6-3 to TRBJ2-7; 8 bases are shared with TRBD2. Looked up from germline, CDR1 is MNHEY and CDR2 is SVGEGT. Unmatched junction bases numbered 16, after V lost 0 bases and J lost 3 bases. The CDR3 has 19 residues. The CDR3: CASSYSGSGRTSAFYEQYF. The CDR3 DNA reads TGTGCCAGCAGTTACTCTGGCAGCGGGAGAACATCTGCCTTCTACGAGCAGTACTTC.